Given below is one TCR beta chain in context. The data were obtained in a study of blood T cell repertoires in COVID-19. Looking at the study overall: Collection of acute and convalescent COVID-19 samples took place in the United States, Italy and Spain. The cDNA or gDNA used as material had been derived from T cells, B-cell-depleted T cells, or PBMCs.

Germline trimming cut 8 bases from V and 4 bases from J; bases unmatched to any gene: 13. The CDR3 loop spans 15 amino acids. Per germline, CDR1 MNHEY and CDR2 SVGAGI. Authors' processing steps: Counts of nucleated cells, estimated from reference gene primer amplification, were obtained. Data came from immunoSEQ multiplex PCR; TCRdb stores just in-frame clones and leaves some out. V and J calls and clone size are those listed in that table; D and trimming were worked out from the DNA. The data hold 25,000 to 40,000 clones, with roughly 87% observed a single time. This receptor was obtained from a man in his sixties with active COVID-19. The sample taken for sequencing was peripheral blood. V usage is TRBV6-5 and J usage is TRBJ2-5; 7 bases align to TRBD1. Written as DNA, the CDR3 is TGTGCCAGCCAAGAGCGAGGGGGCAATCGAGAGACCCAGTACTTC. This codes for CASQERGGNRETQYF.